The following is a T cell receptor beta chain sequence with its context. Using immunoSEQ multiplex PCR, the repertoire was profiled, and TCRdb retains in-frame clones only, with some absent. Among some 510,000 clones listed, 88% were seen once. Among Cohort 3 donors, those recovered had two negative PCRs, clearance, or symptom resolution. CDR3 length equals 16 residues. Deletions cut 3 bases from V and 4 bases from J, with 16 bases between. Per the germline V gene, CDR1 is SEHNR and CDR2 is FQNEAQ (reference sequence). This specimen comes from a study of blood T cell repertoires in COVID-19. The genes are TRBV7-9 and TRBJ1-3; D is possibly TRBD1 (6 bases). The TCR originated in a woman between 40 and 50 years old who had recovered from COVID-19. Sample: PBMCs or T cells enriched from blood (not recorded which). CDR3 nucleotide sequence: TGTGCCAGCAGCTTTACCCCCGGCAGGGGCGGAAACACCATATATTTT. Protein sequence: CASSFTPGRGGNTIYF.